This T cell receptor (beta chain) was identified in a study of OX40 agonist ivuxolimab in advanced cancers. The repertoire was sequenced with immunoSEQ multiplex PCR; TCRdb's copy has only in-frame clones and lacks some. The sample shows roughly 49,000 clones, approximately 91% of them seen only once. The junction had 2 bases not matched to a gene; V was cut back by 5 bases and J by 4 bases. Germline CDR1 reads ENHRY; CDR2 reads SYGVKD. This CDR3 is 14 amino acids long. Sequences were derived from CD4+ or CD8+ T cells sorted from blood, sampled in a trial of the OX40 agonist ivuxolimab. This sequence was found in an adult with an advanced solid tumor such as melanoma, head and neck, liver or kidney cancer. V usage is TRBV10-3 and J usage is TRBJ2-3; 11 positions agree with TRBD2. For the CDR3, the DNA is TGTGCCATCAGTCCGACTAGCGGGGCAGATACGCAGTATTTT. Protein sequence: CAISPTSGADTQYF.